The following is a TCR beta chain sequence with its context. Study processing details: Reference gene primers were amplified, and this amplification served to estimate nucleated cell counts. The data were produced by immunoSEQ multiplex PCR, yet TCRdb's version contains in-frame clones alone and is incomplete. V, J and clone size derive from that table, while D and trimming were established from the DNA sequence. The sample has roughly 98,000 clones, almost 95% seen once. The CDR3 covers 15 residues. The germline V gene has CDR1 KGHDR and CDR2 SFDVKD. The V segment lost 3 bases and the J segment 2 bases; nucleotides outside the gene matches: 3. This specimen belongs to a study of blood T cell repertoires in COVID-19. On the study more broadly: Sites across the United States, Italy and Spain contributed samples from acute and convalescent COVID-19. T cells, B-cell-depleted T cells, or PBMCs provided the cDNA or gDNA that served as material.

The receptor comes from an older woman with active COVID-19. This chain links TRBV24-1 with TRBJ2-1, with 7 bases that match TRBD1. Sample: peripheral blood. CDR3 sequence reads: CATSDPRGTYNEQFF. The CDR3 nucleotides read TGTGCCACCAGTGATCCCAGGGGGACCTACAATGAGCAGTTCTTC.